These 11 T cell receptor beta chains were sequenced from one sample in a study of cytomegalovirus exposure and HLA in healthy donors. A multiplex PCR was run with 60 Vbeta primers and 13 Jbeta primers. This table comes from immunoSEQ multiplex PCR, and its TCRdb copy is limited to in-frame clones, with some not included. This table has under 200,000 clones, roughly 12% appearing once. Sequenced material: PBMCs. The receptors derive from a man aged 45-65 years in good health and CMV-seropositive.

This clone was picked up a small number of times. This chain links TRBV11-2 with TRBJ2-5, with 8 bases identical to TRBD2. V trimming: 3 bases; J trimming: 1 base; junction bases outside the gene matches: 4. This CDR3 spans 15 amino acids. Germline loops: CDR1 SGHAT, CDR2 FQNNGV. CDR3 sequence: CASSFIAGLQETQYF. CDR3 sequence (DNA): TGTGCCAGCAGCTTTATAGCGGGGCTCCAAGAGACCCAGTACTTC.

The chain employs TRBV15 and TRBJ2-7, with a weak D call TRBD2 (6 bases). The CDR3 length is 13 residues. Trimming took 3 bases from V and 5 from J, leaving 11 bases between them. Germline lookup yields CDR1 LNHNV and CDR2 YYDKDF (reference sequence). The CDR3 bases are TGTGCCACCAGCAGCGATCTAGCGAACGAGCAGTACTTC. As protein: CATSSDLANEQYF. Full variable domain (missing parts from reference TRBV15 and TRBJ2-7): DAMVIQNPRYQVTQFGKPVTLSCSQTLNHNVMYWYQQKSSQAPKLLFHYYDKDFNNEADTPDNFQSRRPNTSFCFLDIRSPGLGDTAMYLCATSSDLANEQYFGPGTRLTVT.

J is TRBJ2-2 and V is TRBV5-6; 10 bases map to TRBD2. The CDR3 has 16 amino acids. Germline CDR1 and CDR2: SGHDT and YYEEEE. The V gene end was trimmed by 4 bases and the J gene end by 0 bases; junction bases not matched to a gene: 3. The CDR3 DNA reads as TGTGCCAGCAGCCTGGGACTAGCGACGAACACCGGGGAGCTGTTTTTT. It encodes CASSLGLATNTGELFF.

The chain carries TRBV28 and TRBJ1-2; D gene uncertain. Germline CDR1 is MDHEN and CDR2 is SYDVKM. CDR3 length: 12 amino acids. Trimming pared 7 bases from V and 2 bases from J, leaving 8 bases between. In DNA, the CDR3 is TGTGCCAGCATCATGAGGAACTATGGCTACACCTTC. Amino acid sequence: CASIMRNYGYTF.

The CDR3: CASSQGRDRADSGNTIYF. DNA of the CDR3: TGCGCCAGCAGCCAGGGGCGAGACAGGGCAGACTCTGGAAACACCATATATTTT. The V call is TRBV4-1, the J call TRBJ1-3; 7 nucleotides agree with TRBD1. The germline gives CDR1 MGHRA, CDR2 YSYEKL. With 3 bases clipped from V and 0 bases from J, the junction kept 11 bases outside the gene matches. This CDR3 has 18 amino acids.

This clone has more than one count but fewer than ten. The rearrangement links TRBV18 to TRBJ1-2, with D hard to call. V lost 0 bases, J lost 4 bases, and 12 bases lay in between. Germline V gene sequence: CDR1 KGHSH, CDR2 LQKENI. The length of the CDR3 is 15 residues. For the CDR3, the DNA is TGTGCCAGCTCACCACCGAGCGTAATAGGCTATGGCTACACCTTC. It codes for CASSPPSVIGYGYTF.

This clone was detected a few times. The J gene is TRBJ2-7, the V gene TRBV6-1, with D maybe TRBD2 (5 bases). CDR1 MNHNS and CDR2 SASEGT come from the germline V gene. Trimming pared 2 bases from V and 1 base from J, leaving 15 bases between. This CDR3 spans 16 amino acids. The CDR3 bases are TGTGCCAGCAGTGAAACCGAGGGTAGTGGATCCTACGAGCAGTACTTC. Amino acids: CASSETEGSGSYEQYF.

The chain has TRBV5-6 and TRBJ2-7; 7 bases line up with TRBD1. In germline, CDR1 is SGHDT, CDR2 YYEEEE. V dropped 0 bases and J dropped 2; count of bases not matched to a gene: 11. The CDR3 contains 17 residues. CDR3 residues: CASSLGTGTVKAYEQYF. The CDR3 nucleotides read TGTGCCAGCAGCTTGGGAACCGGGACAGTGAAGGCCTACGAGCAGTACTTC.

This clone has a handful of counts. This sequence joins TRBV28 and TRBJ2-1; D remains ambiguous. CDR1 and CDR2 (germline): MDHEN, SYDVKM. V gave up 8 bases and J gave up 3 bases, with 11 bases separating them. The CDR3 has 13 residues. CDR3: CASLTTYYNEQFF. The CDR3 nucleotides read TGTGCCAGCCTAACGACTTACTACAATGAGCAGTTCTTC.

The chain links TRBV19 to TRBJ1-5; no clear D gene. The CDR3 has 13 amino acids. Germline V gene lookup returns CDR1 LNHDA and CDR2 SQIVND (reference sequence). The ends were cut back, 4 bases at V and 9 bases at J, with 13 bases in the middle. DNA for the CDR3: TGTGCCAGTAGTAAGGAGCAAGAATCGCCCCAGCATTTT. Protein product: CASSKEQESPQHF.

The chain uses TRBV19 and TRBJ1-5, with D uncertain. Germline V gene data show CDR1 as LNHDA and CDR2 as SQIVND (reference sequence). The CDR3 extends over 13 amino acids. V was trimmed by 4 bases and J by 5 bases, leaving 9 bases between them. The CDR3 DNA reads TGTGCCAGTAGTAGAGACGGGGATCAGCCCCAGCATTTT. It is translated as CASSRDGDQPQHF.